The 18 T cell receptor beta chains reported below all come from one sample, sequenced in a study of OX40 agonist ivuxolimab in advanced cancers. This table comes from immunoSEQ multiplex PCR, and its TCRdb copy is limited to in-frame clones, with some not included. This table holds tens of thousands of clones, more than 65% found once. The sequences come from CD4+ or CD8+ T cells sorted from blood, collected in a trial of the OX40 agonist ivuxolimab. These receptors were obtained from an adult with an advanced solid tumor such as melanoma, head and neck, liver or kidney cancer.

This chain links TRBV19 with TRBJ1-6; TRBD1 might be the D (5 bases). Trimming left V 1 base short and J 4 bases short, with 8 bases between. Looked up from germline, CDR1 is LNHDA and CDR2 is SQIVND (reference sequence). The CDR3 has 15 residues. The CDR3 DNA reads TGTGCCAGTAGTATAGGACAGCTATATAATTCACCCCTCCACTTT. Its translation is CASSIGQLYNSPLHF.

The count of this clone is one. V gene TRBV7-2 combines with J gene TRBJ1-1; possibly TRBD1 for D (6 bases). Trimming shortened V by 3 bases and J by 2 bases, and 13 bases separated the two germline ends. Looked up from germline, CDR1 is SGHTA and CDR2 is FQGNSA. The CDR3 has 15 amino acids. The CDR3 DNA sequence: TGTGCCAGCAGCTTCCGGACAGCAGCTAACACTGAAGCTTTCTTT. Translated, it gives CASSFRTAANTEAFF.

CDR3: CATSRGLAGGGDTQYF. The CDR3 DNA follows: TGTGCCACCAGCAGGGGACTAGCGGGAGGTGGGGATACGCAGTATTTT. The rearrangement joins TRBV15 to TRBJ2-3; 15 bases map to TRBD2. The V gene's germline CDR1 is LNHNV and CDR2 YYDKDF (reference sequence). V trimming: 3 bases; J trimming: 6 bases; junction bases outside the gene matches: 4. The CDR3 extends over 16 amino acids.

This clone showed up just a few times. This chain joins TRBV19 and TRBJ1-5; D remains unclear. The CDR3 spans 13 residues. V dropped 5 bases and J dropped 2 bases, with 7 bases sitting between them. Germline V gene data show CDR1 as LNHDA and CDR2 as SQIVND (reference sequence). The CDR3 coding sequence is TGTGCCAGTAGTCGGGTGGGCAATCAGCCCCAGCATTTT. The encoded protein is CASSRVGNQPQHF.

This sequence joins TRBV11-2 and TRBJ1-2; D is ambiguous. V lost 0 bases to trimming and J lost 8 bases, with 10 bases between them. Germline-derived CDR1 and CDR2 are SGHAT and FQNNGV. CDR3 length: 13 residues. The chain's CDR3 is CASSLDLVEGYTF. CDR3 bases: TGTGCCAGCAGCTTAGATTTGGTGGAGGGCTACACCTTC.

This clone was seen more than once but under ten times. Here the CDR3 reads CASSYQTGLYGYTF. CDR3 coding DNA: TGTGCCAGCAGTTACCAGACAGGGCTGTATGGCTACACCTTC. J is TRBJ1-2 and V is TRBV6-6, with 7 bases identical to TRBD1. The CDR3 is made up of 14 amino acids. Germline V gives CDR1 MNHNY, CDR2 SVGAGI (reference sequence). J lost 5 bases, V lost 2 bases, and 5 bases had no gene match.

This chain's CDR3 is CASPPPAGYGPQHF. The CDR3 coding sequence is TGTGCCAGCCCCCCCCCGGCAGGCTATGGGCCCCAGCATTTT. The chain is built from TRBV5-8 and TRBJ1-5; no clear D. CDR3 length equals 14 residues. In germline, CDR1 is SGHTS, CDR2 YDEGEE. V shed 7 bases and J shed 9 bases, with 20 bases lying between them.

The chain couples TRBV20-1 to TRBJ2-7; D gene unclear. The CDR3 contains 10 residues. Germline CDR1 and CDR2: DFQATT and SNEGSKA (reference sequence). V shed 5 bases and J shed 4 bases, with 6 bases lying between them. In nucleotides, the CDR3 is TGCAGTGCTGTACTATACGAGCAGTACTTC. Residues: CSAVLYEQYF.

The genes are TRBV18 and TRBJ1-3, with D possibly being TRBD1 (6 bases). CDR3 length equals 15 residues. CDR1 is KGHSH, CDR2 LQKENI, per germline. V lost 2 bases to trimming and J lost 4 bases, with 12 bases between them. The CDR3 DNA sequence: TGTGCCAGCTCACCAGATATACAGGGAGGAAACACCATATATTTT. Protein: CASSPDIQGGNTIYF.

The CDR3 DNA follows: TGCGCCAGCAGTCCGGGGACAGGGGAGGGCTACACCTTC. It codes for CASSPGTGEGYTF. The chain is built from TRBV10-1 and TRBJ1-2; 10 nucleotides line up with TRBD1. J was trimmed by 8 bases and V by 5 bases; bases with no gene match: 5. The V gene's germline CDR1 is WNHNN and CDR2 SYGVQD (reference sequence). This CDR3 spans 13 amino acids.

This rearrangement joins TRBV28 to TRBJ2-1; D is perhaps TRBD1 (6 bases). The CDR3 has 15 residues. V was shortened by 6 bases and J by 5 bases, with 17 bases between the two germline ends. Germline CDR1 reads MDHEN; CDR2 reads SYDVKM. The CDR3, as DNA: TGTGCCAGCAGCCTAGCTGGGGGCTCGGACAATGAGCAGTTCTTC. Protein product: CASSLAGGSDNEQFF.

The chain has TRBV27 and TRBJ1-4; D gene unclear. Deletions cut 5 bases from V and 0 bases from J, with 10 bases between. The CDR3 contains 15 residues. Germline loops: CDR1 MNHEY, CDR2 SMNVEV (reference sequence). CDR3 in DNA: TGTGCCAGCAGTCCCTGGGATGCAACTAATGAAAAACTGTTTTTT. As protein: CASSPWDATNEKLFF.

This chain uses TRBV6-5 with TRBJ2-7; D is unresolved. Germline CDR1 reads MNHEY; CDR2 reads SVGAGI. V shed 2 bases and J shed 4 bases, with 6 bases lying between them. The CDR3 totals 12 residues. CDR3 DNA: TGTGCCAGCAGTTACAATCCGTACGAGCAGTACTTC. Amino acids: CASSYNPYEQYF.

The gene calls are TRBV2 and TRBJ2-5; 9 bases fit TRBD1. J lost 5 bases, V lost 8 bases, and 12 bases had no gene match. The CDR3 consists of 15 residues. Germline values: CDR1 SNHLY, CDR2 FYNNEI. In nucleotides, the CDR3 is TGTGCCAGCGGCTTGGGACAGGGTAGAGGGGAGACCCAGTACTTC. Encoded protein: CASGLGQGRGETQYF.

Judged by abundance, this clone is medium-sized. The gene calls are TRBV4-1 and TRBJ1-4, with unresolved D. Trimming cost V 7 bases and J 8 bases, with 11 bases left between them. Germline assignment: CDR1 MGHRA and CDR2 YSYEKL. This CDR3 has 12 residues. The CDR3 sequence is CASMGVQEKLFF. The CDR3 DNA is TGCGCCAGCATGGGAGTTCAAGAAAAACTGTTTTTT.

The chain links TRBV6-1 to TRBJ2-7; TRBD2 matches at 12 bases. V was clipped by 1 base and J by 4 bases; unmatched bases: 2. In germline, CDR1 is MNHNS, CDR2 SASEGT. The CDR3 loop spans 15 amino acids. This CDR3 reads CASSEETSGSYEQYF. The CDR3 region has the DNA TGTGCCAGCAGTGAAGAGACTAGCGGGAGTTACGAGCAGTACTTC.

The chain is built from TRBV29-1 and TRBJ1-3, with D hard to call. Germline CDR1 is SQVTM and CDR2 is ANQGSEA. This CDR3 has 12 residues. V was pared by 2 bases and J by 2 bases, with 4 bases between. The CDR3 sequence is CSVETAGNTIYF. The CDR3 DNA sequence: TGCAGCGTTGAAACAGCTGGAAACACCATATATTTT.

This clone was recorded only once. The CDR3 DNA follows: TGTGCCATCAGTGACTCGGCGGCAGGCACTGAAGCTTTCTTT. Protein product: CAISDSAAGTEAFF. This chain joins TRBV10-3 and TRBJ1-1; D ambiguous. Germline CDR1 ENHRY, CDR2 SYGVKD. The CDR3 covers 14 residues. Trimming cost V 3 bases and J 4 bases, with 12 bases left between them.